The 3 T cell receptor beta chains reported below all come from one sample, sequenced in a study of T cells after somatic rescue of genetic block. Repertoires were generated with immunoSEQ multiplex PCR, while TCRdb's copy carries only in-frame clones and drops some. In the table there are about 72,000 clones, more than 75% of which are singletons. Sequencing was performed on peripheral blood mononuclear cells (PBMCs). The receptors shown here come from a man between 25 and 39 years old.

The chain carries TRBV5-1 and TRBJ2-1, with 7 bases fitting TRBD1. V lost 4 bases and J lost 5; bases outside the gene matches: 6. The V gene's germline CDR1 is SGHRS and CDR2 YFSETQ. This CDR3 contains 14 residues. The CDR3 DNA reads as TGCGCCAGCAGCCTCGGGACAGCAGACAATGAGCAGTTCTTC. It yields the protein CASSLGTADNEQFF.

This clone was observed a single time. The V call is TRBV6-6, the J call TRBJ2-3, with D uncertain. Germline V gene lookup returns CDR1 MNHNY and CDR2 SVGAGI (reference sequence). V shed 0 bases and J shed 6 bases, with 7 bases lying between them. This CDR3 has 13 amino acids. In nucleotides, the CDR3 is TGTGCCAGCAGTTACTCGACTGGTGATACGCAGTATTTT. Protein sequence: CASSYSTGDTQYF.

The chain employs TRBV4-2 and TRBJ1-3; D gene unclear. The V end was cut by 4 bases, the J end by 2 bases, with 15 bases between. Per germline, CDR1 LGHNA and CDR2 YNFKEQ. CDR3 length: 16 residues. The CDR3 nucleotides are TGTGCCAGCAGCCGCGAGCTCCGCCAAGCTGGAAACACCATATATTTT. Its protein is CASSRELRQAGNTIYF.